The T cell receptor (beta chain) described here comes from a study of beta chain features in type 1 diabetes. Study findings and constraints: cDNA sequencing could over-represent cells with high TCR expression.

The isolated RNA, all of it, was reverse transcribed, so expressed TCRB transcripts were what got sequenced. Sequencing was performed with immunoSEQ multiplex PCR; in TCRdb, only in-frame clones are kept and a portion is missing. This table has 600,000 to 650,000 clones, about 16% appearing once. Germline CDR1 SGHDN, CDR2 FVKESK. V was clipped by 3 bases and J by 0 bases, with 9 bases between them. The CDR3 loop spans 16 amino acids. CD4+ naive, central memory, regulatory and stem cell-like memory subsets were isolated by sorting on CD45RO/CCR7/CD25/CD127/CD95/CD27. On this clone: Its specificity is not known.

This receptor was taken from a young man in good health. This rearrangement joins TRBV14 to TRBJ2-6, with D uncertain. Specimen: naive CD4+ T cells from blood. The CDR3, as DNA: TGTGCCAGCAGCCACTACAGAAGCTCTGGGGCCAACGTCCTGACTTTC. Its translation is CASSHYRSSGANVLTF.